This TCR beta chain was captured by sequencing in a study of shared clonotypes between healthy human individuals. Profiling relied on immunoSEQ multiplex PCR, and the TCRdb table lists in-frame clones only, not all of them. The data contain 1.4 million or so clones, just under 99% of them singletons. The CDR3 has 16 amino acids. Germline-derived CDR1 and CDR2 are SGHKS and YYEKEE (reference sequence). V shed 1 base, J shed 6 bases, and the junction held 8 bases outside the gene matches. The gene calls are TRBV5-5 and TRBJ2-1, with 9 nucleotides matching TRBD2. The clonotype originates from a man under 40 in good health. The sequenced sample was naive CD4+ T cells sorted from blood. Subset defined: CD45RA+ positively selected. CDR3 amino acids: CASSLPLLAGANEQFF. The CDR3 coding sequence is TGTGCCAGCAGCTTGCCCCTTTTAGCGGGAGCCAATGAGCAGTTCTTC.